This entry lists 2 T cell receptor beta chains sequenced from one sample in a study of blood T cell repertoires in COVID-19. Repertoires were generated with immunoSEQ multiplex PCR, while TCRdb's copy carries only in-frame clones and drops some. The sample lists 79,000 or so clones, around 83% occurring once. Sequencing was performed on peripheral blood. All receptors come from a man aged 55 to 69 with COVID-19, enrolled during active disease.

The chain is built from TRBV9 and TRBJ2-2; D possibly corresponds to TRBD2 (6 bases). This CDR3 is built from 15 residues. The germline gives CDR1 SGDLS, CDR2 YYNGEE. V shed 4 bases and J shed 0 bases, with 10 bases lying between them. CDR3 sequence: CASSKGLTNTGELFF. CDR3 sequence (DNA): TGTGCCAGCAGCAAGGGACTGACGAACACCGGGGAGCTGTTTTTT.

The chain combines TRBV27 with TRBJ2-2; 7 bases match TRBD1. J lost 5 bases, V lost 6 bases, and 15 bases had no gene match. Germline V gene sequence: CDR1 MNHEY, CDR2 SMNVEV (reference sequence). The CDR3 contains 17 residues. This CDR3 is CASSRKLQGKMTGELFF. In DNA form, the CDR3 reads TGTGCCAGCAGCCGAAAACTACAGGGGAAGATGACCGGGGAGCTGTTTTTT.